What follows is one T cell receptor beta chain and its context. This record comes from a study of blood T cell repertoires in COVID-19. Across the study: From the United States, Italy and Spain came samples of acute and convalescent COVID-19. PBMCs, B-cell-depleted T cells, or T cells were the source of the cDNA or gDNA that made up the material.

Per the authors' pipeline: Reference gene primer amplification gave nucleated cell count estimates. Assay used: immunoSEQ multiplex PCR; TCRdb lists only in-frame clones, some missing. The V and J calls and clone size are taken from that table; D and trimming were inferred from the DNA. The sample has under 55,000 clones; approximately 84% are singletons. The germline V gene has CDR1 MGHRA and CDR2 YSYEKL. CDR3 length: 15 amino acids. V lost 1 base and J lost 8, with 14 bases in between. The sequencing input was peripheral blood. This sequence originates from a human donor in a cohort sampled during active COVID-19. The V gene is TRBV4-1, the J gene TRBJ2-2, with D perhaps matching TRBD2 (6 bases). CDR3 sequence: CASSQGRWGEGELFF. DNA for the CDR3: TGCGCCAGCAGCCAAGGCCGTTGGGGGGAGGGGGAGCTGTTTTTT.